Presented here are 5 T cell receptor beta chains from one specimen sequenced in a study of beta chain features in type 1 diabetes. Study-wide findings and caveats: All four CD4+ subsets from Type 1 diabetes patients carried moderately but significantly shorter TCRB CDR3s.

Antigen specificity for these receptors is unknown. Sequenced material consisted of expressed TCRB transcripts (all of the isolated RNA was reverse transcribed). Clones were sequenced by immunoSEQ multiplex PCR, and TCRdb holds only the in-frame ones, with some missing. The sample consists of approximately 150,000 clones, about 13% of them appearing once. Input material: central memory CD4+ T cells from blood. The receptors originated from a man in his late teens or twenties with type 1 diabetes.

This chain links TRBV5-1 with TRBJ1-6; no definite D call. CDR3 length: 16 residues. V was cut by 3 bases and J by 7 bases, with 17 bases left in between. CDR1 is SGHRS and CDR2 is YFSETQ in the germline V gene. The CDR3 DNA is TGCGCCAGCAGCTCTGGATCGGGCCCAAAAAATTCACCCCTCCACTTT. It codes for CASSSGSGPKNSPLHF.

CDR3 region: CASSVQGLDYGYTF. The CDR3 DNA is TGTGCCAGCAGCGTCCAGGGGCTTGACTATGGCTACACCTTC. The chain has TRBV13 and TRBJ1-2; D is perhaps TRBD1 (6 bases). The CDR3 length is 14 residues. The germline V gene encodes CDR1 PRHDT and CDR2 FYEKMQ (reference sequence). V gave up 5 bases and J gave up 3 bases, with 13 bases separating them.

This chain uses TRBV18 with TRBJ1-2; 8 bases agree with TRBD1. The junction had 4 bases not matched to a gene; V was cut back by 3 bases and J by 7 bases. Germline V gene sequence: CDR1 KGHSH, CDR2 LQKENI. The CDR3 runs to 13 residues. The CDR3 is CASSPPTGGGYTF. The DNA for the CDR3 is TGTGCCAGCTCACCTCCAACAGGGGGTGGCTACACCTTC. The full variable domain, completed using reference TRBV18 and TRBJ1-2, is NAGVMQNPRHLVRRRGQEARLRCSPMKGHSHVYWYRQLPEEGLKFMVYLQKENIIDESGMPKERFSAEFPKEGPSILRIQQVVRGDSAAYFCASSPPTGGGYTFGSGTRLTVV.

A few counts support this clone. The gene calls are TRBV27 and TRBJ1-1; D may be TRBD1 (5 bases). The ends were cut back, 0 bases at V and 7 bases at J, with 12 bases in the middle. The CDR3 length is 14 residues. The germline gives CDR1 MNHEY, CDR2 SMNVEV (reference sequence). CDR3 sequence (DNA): TGTGCCAGCAGTTTATCCCAACGGGGCGGTGAAGCTTTCTTT. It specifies CASSLSQRGGEAFF.

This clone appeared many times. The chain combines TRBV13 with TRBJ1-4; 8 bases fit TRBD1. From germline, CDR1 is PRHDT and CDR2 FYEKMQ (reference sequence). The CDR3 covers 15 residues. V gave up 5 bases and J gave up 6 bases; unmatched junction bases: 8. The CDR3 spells CASSLRTGSYEKLFF. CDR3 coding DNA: TGTGCCAGCAGCCTACGGACAGGGTCGTATGAAAAACTGTTTTTT.